The 13 T cell receptor beta chains listed next were all sequenced from one sample in a study of T cell responses to AZD1222 COVID-19 vaccine. Sequencing was performed with immunoSEQ multiplex PCR; in TCRdb, only in-frame clones are kept and a portion is missing. Of under 85,000 clones in the sample, around nine tenths were seen once. This specimen consisted of peripheral blood, obtained on day 0 of AZD1222 vaccination. The receptors come from an adult in good health.

This rearrangement joins TRBV18 to TRBJ2-2, with D perhaps TRBD1 (5 bases). The V gene lost 3 bases and the J gene lost 2 bases, with 13 bases spanning the gap. The germline CDR1 and CDR2 sequences are KGHSH and LQKENI. The CDR3 is 16 residues long. The CDR3 is CASSPRVRTNTGELFF. CDR3 nucleotide sequence: TGTGCCAGCTCACCGAGAGTGCGGACAAACACCGGGGAGCTGTTTTTT.

With regard to this clone: Additional DNA sequences in this sample encode the identical CDR3. The chain uses TRBV27 and TRBJ2-7, with D uncertain. With 2 bases removed from V and 3 bases from J, the gap between germline ends came to 2 bases. The V gene's germline CDR1 is MNHEY and CDR2 SMNVEV (reference sequence). There are 11 residues in the CDR3. DNA of the CDR3: TGTGCCAGCAGTTTAGGCTACGAGCAGTACTTC. Protein sequence: CASSLGYEQYF.

This CDR3 reads CASNRLSTGIVKNGEAFF. Here the CDR3 DNA reads TGTGCCAGCAACAGACTCTCGACAGGGATTGTAAAAAACGGTGAAGCTTTCTTT. The V call is TRBV5-6, the J call TRBJ1-1, with 7 bases aligning to TRBD1. From germline, CDR1 is SGHDT and CDR2 YYEEEE. V lost 6 bases, J lost 7 bases, and 24 bases stayed unmatched. This CDR3 comprises 18 residues. Full variable domain (missing parts from reference TRBV5-6 and TRBJ1-1): DAGVTQSPTHLIKTRGQQVTLRCSPKSGHDTVSWYQQALGQGPQFIFQYYEEEERQRGNFPDRFSGHQFPNYSSELNVNALLLGDSALYLCASNRLSTGIVKNGEAFFGQGTRLTVV.

V is TRBV2 and J is TRBJ1-6; the match to TRBD1 covers 8 bases. Trimming at V came to 10 bases and at J to 4 bases, leaving 3 bases not matched to a gene. CDR3 length: 13 amino acids. CDR1 and CDR2 (germline): SNHLY, FYNNEI. CDR3 sequence reads: CATGGRYNSPLHF. Written as DNA, the CDR3 is TGTGCCACAGGGGGCCGGTATAATTCACCCCTCCACTTT.

J is TRBJ2-7 and V is TRBV12-3 or TRBV12-4; D gene uncertain. CDR3 size: 11 residues. V was clipped by 4 bases and J by 3 bases, with 4 bases between them. CDR3 DNA sequence: TGTGCCAGCAGTTCGGGCTACGAGCAGTACTTC. It specifies CASSSGYEQYF.

The chain carries TRBV4-1 and TRBJ1-2, with D hard to call. The V and J ends lost 4 bases and 2 bases respectively, with 14 bases between them. This CDR3 is built from 15 residues. Germline CDR1 reads MGHRA; CDR2 reads YSYEKL. In nucleotides, the CDR3 is TGCGCCAGCAGCCCCTCTGGTACAGTAAACTATGGCTACACCTTC. It encodes CASSPSGTVNYGYTF.

This sequence joins TRBV10-3 and TRBJ2-1, with TRBD2 identical over 7 bases. Per germline, CDR1 ENHRY and CDR2 SYGVKD. The CDR3 sequence is 14 residues long. With 8 bases clipped from V and 0 bases from J, the junction kept 4 bases outside the gene matches. CDR3 nucleotides: TGTGCCATCTCGGGGACTAACTCCTACAATGAGCAGTTCTTC. Translated: CAISGTNSYNEQFF.

Note on this clone: Other DNA variants within this sample encode the same CDR3. The chain employs TRBV12-3 or TRBV12-4 and TRBJ1-5; D gene unclear. Trimming shortened V by 2 bases and J by 4 bases, and 6 bases separated the two germline ends. The CDR3 loop spans 13 amino acids. CDR3 residues: CASSLNGNQPQHF. DNA of the CDR3: TGTGCCAGCAGTTTAAATGGGAATCAGCCCCAGCATTTT.

This chain connects TRBV19 to TRBJ1-4; D call uncertain. Germline CDR1 and CDR2: LNHDA and SQIVND (reference sequence). This CDR3 is 15 amino acids long. V shed 4 bases and J shed 2 bases, with 11 bases lying between them. In nucleotides, the CDR3 is TGTGCCAGTAGTAGTGTGTCGGCTACTAATGAAAAACTGTTTTTT. This translates into CASSSVSATNEKLFF.

This sequence joins TRBV24-1 and TRBJ2-1; unclear D gene. CDR3 size: 13 residues. V dropped 4 bases and J dropped 7 bases, with 10 bases sitting between them. Per the germline V gene, CDR1 is KGHDR and CDR2 is SFDVKD. The chain's CDR3 is CATSDHLMNEQFF. The CDR3 DNA sequence: TGTGCCACCAGTGACCACTTAATGAATGAGCAGTTCTTC.

This chain uses TRBV9 with TRBJ1-1; no clear D gene. Germline V gene lookup returns CDR1 SGDLS and CDR2 YYNGEE. Between the trimmed V and J ends, which lost 0 bases and 3 bases, there was a span of 9 bases. The CDR3 spans 14 residues. CDR3 DNA sequence: TGTGCCAGCAGCGTAGTCCACGGCTACACTGAAGCTTTCTTT. Its translation: CASSVVHGYTEAFF.

The J gene is TRBJ2-2, the V gene TRBV6-5; no reliable D call. The CDR3 has 14 residues. CDR1 and CDR2 (germline): MNHEY, SVGAGI. The V and J ends lost 2 bases and 2 bases respectively, with 6 bases between them. In DNA, the CDR3 is TGTGCCAGCAGTTACGAGATCAACACCGGGGAGCTGTTTTTT. It yields the protein CASSYEINTGELFF.

V gene TRBV5-4 combines with J gene TRBJ1-1, with TRBD1 matching over 8 bases. The CDR3 runs to 14 residues. CDR1 and CDR2 (germline): SGHNT, YYREEE (reference sequence). Trimming removed 4 bases from V and 1 base from J; junction bases left unmatched: 3. The CDR3 bases are TGTGCCAGCAGCGACGGACAGGGGAACACTGAAGCTTTCTTT. Translation: CASSDGQGNTEAFF.